This T cell receptor (beta chain) is drawn from a study of CD8+ T cells in alopecia areata. Across the whole study: Female C3H/HeJ recipients aged roughly 6-10 weeks got skin from C3H/HeJ graft donors aged roughly 6-13 months that had spontaneous alopecia. Study-wide results and caveats: Elevated clonality characterized lesional scalp relative to normal scalp, particularly in alopecia totalis/universalis. Researchers reported that TCR sharing among patients proved less clear than in mice, possibly HLA-linked. Among the cells sequenced in scalp samples are also the resident alphabeta T cells of normal skin.

Extraction and reverse transcription of RNA yielded cDNA as the sequencing template. Sequencing was performed with immunoSEQ multiplex PCR; in TCRdb, only in-frame clones are kept and a portion is missing. Singletons are absent from the sample, which has under 350,000 clones. The CDR3 covers 15 residues. From germline, CDR1 is GKSSPN and CDR2 SITVG. Pooled cutaneous lymph node cells were sorted using CD4, CD8alpha, NKG2D, NKG2ACE and other markers. As regards this clone: Its antigen is as yet unknown. The genes are named according to mouse. The sequenced fragment ends 4 residues before the CDR3 boundary, so the rest is inferred from the germline J gene.

The genes are TRBV31 and TRBJ1-4; possible D gene TRBD1, 5 bases. This sequence originates from a C3H/HeJ mouse with alopecia areata. The MHC haplotype of this mouse line is H2-k. Sequencing was carried out using CD4+ T cells sorted from a lymph node. CDR3 loop: CAWSPRDWEAERLFF. CDR3 DNA (partial): TGTGCCTGGAGCCCCCGGGACTGGGAGGCCGAA.